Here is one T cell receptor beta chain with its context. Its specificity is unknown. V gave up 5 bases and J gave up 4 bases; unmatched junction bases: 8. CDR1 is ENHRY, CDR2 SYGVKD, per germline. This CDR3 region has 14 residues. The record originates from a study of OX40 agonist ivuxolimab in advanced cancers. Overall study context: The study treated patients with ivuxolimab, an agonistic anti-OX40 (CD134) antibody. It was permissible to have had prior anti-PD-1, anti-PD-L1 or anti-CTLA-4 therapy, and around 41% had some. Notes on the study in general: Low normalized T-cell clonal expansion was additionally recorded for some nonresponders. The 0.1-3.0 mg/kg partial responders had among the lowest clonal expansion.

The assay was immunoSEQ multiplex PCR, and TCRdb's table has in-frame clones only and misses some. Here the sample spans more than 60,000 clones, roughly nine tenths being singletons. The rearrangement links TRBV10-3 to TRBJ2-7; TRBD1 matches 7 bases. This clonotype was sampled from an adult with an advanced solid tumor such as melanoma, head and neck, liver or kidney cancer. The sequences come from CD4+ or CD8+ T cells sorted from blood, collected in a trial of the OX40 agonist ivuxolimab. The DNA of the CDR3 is TGTGCCATCAGTACTACCGGGACAGATTACGAGCAGTACTTC. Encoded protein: CAISTTGTDYEQYF.